The source of this T cell receptor (beta chain) is a study of OX40 agonist ivuxolimab in advanced cancers. Measured with immunoSEQ multiplex PCR; TCRdb has only the in-frame clones, and not every one. The data contain tens of thousands of clones, 85% of them seen just once; the ten biggest clones take up 26%. Germline values: CDR1 GTSNPN, CDR2 SVGIG (reference sequence). J was trimmed by 5 bases and V by 2 bases; bases with no gene match: 7. The CDR3 runs 15 residues. The V call is TRBV30, the J call TRBJ2-5, with 11 bases identical to TRBD1. The specimen comprised CD4+ or CD8+ T cells sorted from blood, sampled in a trial of the OX40 agonist ivuxolimab. This clonotype was obtained from an adult with an advanced solid tumor such as melanoma, head and neck, liver or kidney cancer. The CDR3 reads CAWSPGQGAGETQYF. For the CDR3, the DNA is TGTGCCTGGAGTCCCGGACAGGGGGCGGGGGAGACCCAGTACTTC.